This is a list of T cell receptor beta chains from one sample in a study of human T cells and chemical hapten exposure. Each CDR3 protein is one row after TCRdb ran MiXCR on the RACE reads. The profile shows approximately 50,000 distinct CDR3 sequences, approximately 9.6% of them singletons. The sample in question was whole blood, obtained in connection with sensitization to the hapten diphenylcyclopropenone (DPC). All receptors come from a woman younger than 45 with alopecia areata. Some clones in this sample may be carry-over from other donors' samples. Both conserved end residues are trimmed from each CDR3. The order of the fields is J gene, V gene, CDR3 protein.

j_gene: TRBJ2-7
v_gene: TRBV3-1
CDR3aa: ASSPRGRVDEQY

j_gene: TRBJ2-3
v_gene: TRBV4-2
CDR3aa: ASSQAGQADTQY

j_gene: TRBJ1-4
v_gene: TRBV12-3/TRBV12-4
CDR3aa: ASSQTENEKLF

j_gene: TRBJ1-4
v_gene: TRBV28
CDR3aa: ASSRSNEKLF

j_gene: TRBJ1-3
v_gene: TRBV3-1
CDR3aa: ASSQEWSSGNTIY

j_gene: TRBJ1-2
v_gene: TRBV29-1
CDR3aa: SARENYGYT

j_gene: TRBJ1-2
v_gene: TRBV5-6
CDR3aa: ASSLVGGYGYT

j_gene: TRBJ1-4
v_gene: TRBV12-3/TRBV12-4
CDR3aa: ASSFGGASGEKLF

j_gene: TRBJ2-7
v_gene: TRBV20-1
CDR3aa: SASSGESYEQY

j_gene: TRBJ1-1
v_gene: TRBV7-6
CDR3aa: ASSLVGGRLTEAF

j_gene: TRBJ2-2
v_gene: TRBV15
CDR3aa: ATSRAAGTSGGAANTGELF